These 10 T cell receptor beta chains were all obtained from the same sample, sequenced in a study of regulatory T cells in long-lasting Graves disease. CDR3-region Arm-PCR and iRepertoire HTBI primers produced the TCR beta libraries. TCRdb fed the multiplex PCR reads into MiXCR, producing one record per CDR3 protein. The sample holds 400,000 to 500,000 distinct CDR3 sequences; around 20% are singletons and the top ten take more than 13%. Time point defined: persistent/refractory GD, antithyroid drugs over 5 years with positive TRAb. Generation of the TCR library employed RNA extracted from PBMCs. Specimen: peripheral blood mononuclear cells (PBMCs), collected when the disease was refractory, from a patient treated with antithyroid drugs. Receptors were obtained from a female donor with Graves disease.

This clonotype was counted at least ten times. The chain has TRBV28 and TRBJ2-2; D uncertain. V was trimmed by 5 bases and J by 3 bases, leaving 10 bases between them. In germline, CDR1 is MDHEN, CDR2 SYDVKM. The CDR3 is made up of 14 amino acids. Here the CDR3 DNA reads TGTGCCAGCAGTCTCCAGGCGTACACCGGGGAGCTGTTTTTT. It specifies CASSLQAYTGELFF.

The genes are TRBV2 and TRBJ2-3; D gene ambiguous. CDR1 and CDR2 from the germline V gene are SNHLY and FYNNEI. The CDR3 has 19 residues. V was pared by 3 bases and J by 4 bases, with 26 bases between. This CDR3 is CASSDPSSRSGRPADTQYF. CDR3 coding DNA: TGTGCCAGCAGTGACCCTTCGAGTCGTAGTGGTCGGCCGGCAGATACGCAGTATTTT.

CDR3 sequence: CASSPRPTGGDKNIQYF. In DNA form, the CDR3 reads TGTGCCAGCAGCCCAAGACCGACAGGGGGGGACAAAAACATTCAGTACTTC. The V and J genes are TRBV7-3 and TRBJ2-4; TRBD1 matches 9 bases. Looked up from germline, CDR1 is SGHTA and CDR2 is FQGTGA. The CDR3 is 17 residues long. J lost 3 bases, V lost 5 bases, and 11 bases had no gene match.

This clonotype was recorded a few times. V gene TRBV5-1 combines with J gene TRBJ2-7; 10 positions match TRBD1. The germline gives CDR1 SGHRS, CDR2 YFSETQ. The CDR3 contains 18 residues. J lost 3 bases, V lost 2 bases, and 14 bases had no gene match. The CDR3 bases are TGCGCCAGCAGCTTATCCGGGACAGGGGTCCCACTCATCTACGAGCAGTACTTC. Its protein product is CASSLSGTGVPLIYEQYF.

This clonotype occurred many times. The genes are TRBV28 and TRBJ2-2; D may be TRBD2 (5 bases). The V and J ends lost 7 bases and 3 bases respectively, with 15 bases between them. CDR1 and CDR2 from the germline V gene are MDHEN and SYDVKM. The CDR3 spans 15 residues. The DNA of the CDR3 is TGTGCCAGCACTCGAGGTGGAGGCGACACCGGGGAGCTGTTTTTT. It is translated as CASTRGGGDTGELFF. The whole variable domain, filled in from reference TRBV28 and TRBJ2-2, reads DVKVTQSSRYLVKRTGEKVFLECVQDMDHENMFWYRQDPGLGLRLIYFSYDVKMKEKGDIPEGYSVSREKKERFSLILESASTNQTSMYLCASTRGGGDTGELFFGEGSRLTVL.

This clonotype was counted many times. The chain carries TRBV2 and TRBJ2-2; TRBD1 matches 7 bases. Germline-derived CDR1 and CDR2 are SNHLY and FYNNEI. CDR3 length: 15 amino acids. The V gene end was trimmed by 6 bases and the J gene end by 3 bases; junction bases not matched to a gene: 7. Here the CDR3 reads CASSERDSYTGELFF. The CDR3 coding sequence is TGTGCCAGCAGCGAGAGGGACAGCTACACCGGGGAGCTGTTTTTT.

In this sample, this clonotype turned up many times. V usage is TRBV7-2 and J usage is TRBJ1-4; D is uncertain. CDR1 and CDR2 from the germline V gene are SGHTA and FQGNSA. V dropped 4 bases and J dropped 5 bases, with 8 bases sitting between them. CDR3 length: 13 residues. CDR3 region: CASSSALNEKLFF. Written as DNA, the CDR3 is TGTGCCAGCAGCTCGGCCCTAAATGAAAAACTGTTTTTT. The whole variable domain, remainder taken from reference TRBV7-2 and TRBJ1-4, is GAGVSQSPSNKVTEKGKDVELRCDPISGHTALYWYRQSLGQGLEFLIYFQGNSAPDKSGLPSDRFSAERTGGSVSTLTIQRTQQEDSAVYLCASSSALNEKLFFGSGTQLSVL.

In this sample, this clonotype turned up many times. The CDR3 nucleotides read TGCAGTGCTAGTGCGACTAGCGGGAGTCTAGAGACCCAGTACTTC. Its translation is CSASATSGSLETQYF. The J gene is TRBJ2-5, the V gene TRBV20-1; 12 nucleotides line up with TRBD2. In germline, CDR1 is DFQATT, CDR2 SNEGSKA (reference sequence). This CDR3 is 15 amino acids long. V was pared by 3 bases and J by 4 bases, with 6 bases of the junction left unmatched.

This clonotype came up a few times. The chain uses TRBV20-1 and TRBJ1-4; maybe TRBD1 (5 bases). The CDR3 has 14 amino acids. Germline lookup yields CDR1 DFQATT and CDR2 SNEGSKA (reference sequence). V lost 6 bases, J lost 7 bases, and 18 bases lay in between. CDR3: CSAPRPGQVEKLFF. The CDR3 DNA reads TGCAGTGCGCCTAGACCGGGGCAGGTTGAAAAACTGTTTTTT.

The CDR3 DNA reads as TGCAGTGCTAGCGGTTGGGAAGCGGTCTCCTACGAGCAGTACTTC. Protein: CSASGWEAVSYEQYF. The rearrangement joins TRBV20-1 to TRBJ2-7; D possibly corresponds to TRBD2 (5 bases). Trimming removed 3 bases at V and 0 bases at J, with 15 bases between. CDR1 DFQATT and CDR2 SNEGSKA come from the germline V gene (reference sequence). The CDR3 runs to 15 residues.